This is a list of T cell receptor beta chains from one sample in a study of relationships among human T cell subsets. TCRdb fed the multiplex PCR reads into MiXCR, producing one record per CDR3 protein. This table holds fewer than 5,500 distinct CDR3 sequences, around two thirds found once. Sequencing was performed on CD8+ T cells sorted from blood. These receptors came from a middle-aged man in good health. Each CDR3 is given with its conserved first and last residue. A D gene is named only where the DNA matches it firmly. Some rows have no size entry. The others give once, few or many, or a class for an expanded clone.

-	TRBJ1-2	TRBV29-1	-	CSVEWGQGYTF	TGCAGCGTTGAGTGGGGGCAGGGCTACACCTTC
-	TRBJ2-3	TRBV28	-	CASSPRGVTDTQYF	TGTGCCAGCAGCCCCCGCGGGGTCACAGATACGCAGTATTTT
-	TRBJ2-3	TRBV29-1	-	CSVVRLYTDTQYF	TGCAGCGTTGTGAGGCTATACACAGATACGCAGTATTTT
few	TRBJ2-6	TRBV7-9	-	CASSLKILLGNVLTF	TGTGCCAGCAGCTTAAAGATACTGTTGGGCAACGTCCTGACTTTC
large	TRBJ1-1	TRBV30	TRBD1	CAWGQGGNTEAFF	TGTGCCTGGGGACAGGGAGGGAACACTGAAGCTTTCTTT
-	TRBJ2-1	TRBV11-2	-	CASSLTQGSFYNEQFF	TGTGCCAGCAGCCTGACTCAGGGGAGTTTCTACAATGAGCAGTTCTTC
-	TRBJ2-7	TRBV11-2	TRBD1	CASSLGGQNEQYF	TGTGCCAGCAGCTTAGGGGGACAGAACGAGCAGTACTTC
-	TRBJ2-1	TRBV4-2	-	CASSQEGGGSSYNEQFF	TGTGCCAGCAGCCAAGAAGGGGGGGGTTCCTCCTACAATGAGCAGTTCTTC
once	TRBJ1-5	TRBV12-3/TRBV12-4	-	CASSLGSSNQPQHF	TGTGCCAGCAGTTTAGGGTCTAGCAATCAGCCCCAGCATTTT
few	TRBJ1-1	TRBV18	-	CASSSKRGLNTEAFF	TGTGCCAGCTCCAGTAAAAGGGGTCTGAACACTGAAGCTTTCTTT
-	TRBJ1-2	TRBV13	-	CASSLRRAEGGYTF	TGTGCCAGCAGCTTAAGACGGGCAGAGGGGGGCTACACCTTC
medium-sized	TRBJ1-1	TRBV13	-	CASSFSSNTEAFF	TGTGCCAGCAGCTTTTCCTCTAACACTGAAGCTTTCTTT
-	TRBJ2-1	TRBV7-9	-	CASSSGQSGSNEQFF	TGTGCCAGCAGCTCCGGACAGTCGGGATCCAATGAGCAGTTCTTC
-	TRBJ2-7	TRBV29-1	TRBD2	CSVVGLAGGPREQYF	TGCAGCGTTGTCGGACTAGCGGGAGGGCCAAGGGAGCAGTACTTC
-	TRBJ2-2	TRBV11-2	-	CASRQWGAANTGELFF	TGTGCCAGCAGGCAATGGGGGGCAGCGAACACCGGGGAGCTGTTTTTT
few	TRBJ2-3	TRBV11-2	TRBD2	CASSLSGVMGDTQYF	TGTGCCAGCAGCCTTAGCGGGGTTATGGGAGATACGCAGTATTTT
few	TRBJ2-7	TRBV20-1	-	CSARDLNEQYF	TGCAGTGCTAGAGACTTGAACGAGCAGTACTTC
-	TRBJ2-7	TRBV7-9	-	CASSLRGIYEQYF	TGTGCCAGCAGCTTAAGGGGCATCTACGAGCAGTACTTC
-	TRBJ2-2	TRBV28	-	CASQPPGELFF	TGTGCCTCCCAGCCCCCGGGGGAGCTGTTTTTT
-	TRBJ2-3	TRBV6-6	-	CASSYSRSTDTQYF	TGTGCCAGCAGTTACTCCCGTAGCACAGATACGCAGTATTTT
few	TRBJ1-5	TRBV19	-	CATSGGGQPQHF	TGTGCCACCAGTGGGGGAGGTCAGCCCCAGCATTTT
few	TRBJ1-1	TRBV10-2	TRBD1	CASSETGGNTEAFF	TGCGCCAGCAGTGAGACAGGGGGGAACACTGAAGCTTTCTTT
-	TRBJ1-6	TRBV4-2	TRBD1	CASSQDPRGNSPLHF	TGCGCCAGCAGCCAAGATCCCAGGGGGAATTCACCCCTCCACTTT
-	TRBJ2-1	TRBV20-1	TRBD2	CSAQGLAVYNEQFF	TGCAGTGCCCAGGGACTAGCGGTCTACAATGAGCAGTTCTTC
-	TRBJ2-7	TRBV5-1	-	CASSPPGYEQYF	TGCGCCAGCAGCCCTCCCGGCTACGAGCAGTACTTC
few	TRBJ1-2	TRBV27	-	CASSPRLNPLGYTF	TGTGCCAGCAGTCCCCGCTTAAACCCCCTTGGCTACACCTTC
-	TRBJ2-1	TRBV13	-	CASGERSSYNEQFF	TGTGCCAGCGGAGAGCGTAGCTCCTACAATGAGCAGTTCTTC
-	TRBJ2-3	TRBV5-4	TRBD2	CASSLIVAGITDTQYF	TGCGCCAGCAGCTTGATAGTAGCGGGGATTACAGATACGCAGTATTTT
-	TRBJ1-5	TRBV2	TRBD1	CASSGGQGNQPQHF	TGTGCCAGCAGTGGGGGACAGGGAAATCAGCCCCAGCATTTT
-	TRBJ2-3	TRBV6-4	TRBD2	CASSETSGKADTQYF	TGTGCCAGCAGTGAGACTAGCGGGAAGGCAGATACGCAGTATTTT
few	TRBJ2-7	TRBV29-1	-	CSVGDQDEQYF	TGCAGCGTTGGGGACCAGGACGAGCAGTACTTC
-	TRBJ2-7	TRBV5-1	-	CASSLAPGTLSYEQYF	TGCGCCAGCAGCTTGGCACCCGGGACGCTTTCCTACGAGCAGTACTTC
-	TRBJ1-5	TRBV28	-	CAAWGGGNQPQHF	TGTGCCGCCTGGGGAGGAGGCAATCAGCCCCAGCATTTT
-	TRBJ2-5	TRBV11-2	-	CASSFYGGETQYF	TGTGCCAGCAGCTTCTACGGAGGGGAGACCCAGTACTTC
-	TRBJ2-7	TRBV2	-	CASITSGTPEQYF	TGTGCCAGCATTACCTCCGGGACTCCCGAGCAGTACTTC
-	TRBJ2-7	TRBV2	-	CASSGTLYEQYF	TGTGCCAGCTCCGGGACGCTTTACGAGCAGTACTTC
-	TRBJ1-1	TRBV11-2	-	CASRHSWGGDTEAFF	TGTGCCAGCAGGCACAGTTGGGGGGGTGACACTGAAGCTTTCTTT
-	TRBJ2-7	TRBV28	TRBD1	CASTWGQGPYEQYF	TGTGCCAGCACGTGGGGACAGGGGCCCTACGAGCAGTACTTC
-	TRBJ1-5	TRBV14	-	CASSQERGVNQPQHF	TGTGCCAGCAGCCAAGAAAGGGGAGTCAATCAGCCCCAGCATTTT
-	TRBJ2-1	TRBV20-1	TRBD2	CSARLREREGRNEQFF	TGCAGTGCTAGGCTGCGGGAGCGGGAGGGTCGAAATGAGCAGTTCTTC
-	TRBJ2-5	TRBV27	-	CASSLSGSTLQETQYF	TGTGCCAGCAGTTTATCGGGCTCTACCCTCCAAGAGACCCAGTACTTC
-	TRBJ2-3	TRBV28	TRBD2	CASIPSGGASSDTQYF	TGTGCCAGTATACCTAGCGGGGGGGCCAGCTCAGATACGCAGTATTTT
-	TRBJ1-2	TRBV30	TRBD1	CAWSVRTGYGYTF	TGTGCCTGGAGTGTACGGACAGGGTATGGCTACACCTTC
few	TRBJ1-4	TRBV28	-	CASSFGRESEKLFF	TGTGCCAGCAGTTTTGGCAGGGAGTCGGAAAAACTGTTTTTT